This T cell receptor beta chain was found in a study of cytomegalovirus exposure and HLA in healthy donors (dated by TCRdb to 2017 to 2019). For the study in its entirety: According to an earlier analysis of 450 to 650 of the donors, about 179 million T cells yielded 100 million or so unique TCR beta sequences and 250 to 350 Gb of sequence data. About 280 gigabases of sequencing data and 78 million or so unique TCR sequences were included in an early release covering roughly 600 HLA-typed donors. Among the roughly 400 genotyped donors, approximately 82% belonged to the genetic ancestry cluster associated with self-reported Caucasian donors. The study aimed to test whether cataloging public T cell receptors could reveal signatures of past pathogen exposure. The study profiled the T cell repertoires of 500 to 800 subjects by immunosequencing and related them to cytomegalovirus serostatus. Along with the approximately 700-subject first cohort, a separate validation cohort of roughly 110 different subjects was used. To predict cytomegalovirus infection status, the study combined high-throughput TCR immunosequencing, statistical association of individual TCRs with disease status, and machine learning. A later analysis re-analyzed previously published TCR beta repertoires from approximately 700 donors and added high-resolution HLA genotyping to study TCR occurrence patterns. Rather than drawing on any new phenotypic data, the later analysis identified candidate immune exposures from TCR beta sequences and the way those sequences occurred across donors. An earlier analysis of 587 of the donors used high-throughput TCR beta sequencing to judge whether each TCR beta V gene segment behaved as functional or pseudogenic. Donor age, sex, ethnicity and CMV serostatus were compiled alongside the repertoire data. A later genetic analysis used genome-wide SNP genotypes for about 65% of the roughly 700 donors, treating that subset as a discovery cohort. All discovery cohort repertoires had been generated on a single sequencing platform. Class I and class II HLA loci were covered by the typing at four-digit resolution. Typing coverage varied by locus: roughly 629-640 donors for A, B, C, DRB1 and DQB1; more than 500 for DQA1; approximately 610 for DPA1; roughly 450 for DPB1. Five DR-DQ haplotypes were handled as single units for association and clustering, since linkage in the cohort was strong. Among 398 genotyped donors of the cohort, an average of approximately 200,000 unique TCR beta nucleotide sequences was sequenced per donor, of which about 19% were non-productive.

Comments on this clone: What this receptor recognizes is not known. No much larger clone is present one base from it, and per-base qualities are unavailable.

For CDR1 and CDR2, the germline V gene lists SQVTM and ANQGSEA. The CDR3 has 13 amino acids, counting the end cysteine and phenylalanine. The read is trimmed to its CDR3 DNA, 39 bases read in frame from base 1. Trimming leaves V shorter by 6 bases and J shorter by 3 bases, with the junction holding 4 bases beyond the gene matches. Broad study findings and their caveats: A later analysis reported that several top co-occurrence clusters appeared linked to parvovirus B19, influenza, CMV and Epstein-Barr virus. Presence/absence analyses assumed roughly uniform sequencing depth across donors, an assumption that may not hold. A further reported finding was that TCR beta sequences accurately predicted the HLA-A and HLA-B alleles for most subjects in the first cohort. Because counts were too low, more than 15 rarely observed V segments, including chromosome 9 orphons, were left out of the earlier analysis of over 550 of the donors. An association between a missense DCLRE1C variant and V-gene and J-gene trimming of TCR beta chains was found in a later genetic analysis and replicated in an independent cohort. A few of the identified cytomegalovirus-associated TCR beta chains were confirmed in vitro to be specific for cytomegalovirus antigens. A total of 150 to 200 TCR beta chains were listed by the study as associated with cytomegalovirus. In this cohort, only TCR beta chains were sequenced, and detectable features were limited by the absence of alpha or paired-chain data. According to a later genetic analysis, donors in an Asian-associated ancestry cluster had fewer N-insertions in productive TCRs than the approximately 670-donor mean. It was suggested by the authors that the approach could potentially be generalized to other disease states and immunological phenotypes. Across donors, most TCR sequences were observed very rarely, whereas some public TCRs were present in many individuals. HLA typing was unavailable for some donors at each locus, so association tests used only the typed subset. Linkage disequilibrium might explain the correlated functional status among segregating V segments, but an unknown experimental factor could not be ruled out. In an earlier analysis of roughly 560 of the donors, most TCR beta V segments were observed in productive rearrangements about 87% or about 30% of the time, broadly matching IMGT annotations. A later analysis associated 16,951 TCR beta sequences with specific HLA alleles at a false discovery rate of 0.05. When HLA alleles, especially DR and DQ, strongly co-occurred, TCR associations were difficult to assign to individual alleles. Some IMGT-functional V segments, including TRBV6-2 and TRBV6-3, could not be told apart with the 87-base-pair reads, so those segments were excluded. Immune exposure information for the cohort was limited to CMV serostatus. Cytomegalovirus status was reported to be diagnosed by the classifier with high specificity and sensitivity in both the original and validation cohorts. A later analysis found that most CMV-associated TCR beta chains appeared HLA-restricted, with HLA associations seemingly driven largely by CMV exposure. A later analysis found that HLA-associated TCR beta chains were more clonally expanded and had lower generation probabilities than equally common non-associated chains. In a later analysis, TCR association rates were found to vary across HLA loci, with the most associated TCRs seen for DRB1 alleles and the fewest for HLA-C alleles. A cluster of highly shared sequence variants was judged likely to represent a technical artifact of the sequencing pipeline.

The cohort comprised approximately 700 healthy bone marrow donors. At the time of sampling, every cohort member was nominally healthy, though immune exposures that went unrecorded were likely present. The donor was CMV seronegative and was included in the group of a few hundred seronegative cohort members. A peripheral blood sample was provided by each donor, and peripheral blood mononuclear cells were used for TCR beta sequencing. The Qiagen DNeasy Blood Extraction Kit was used to extract genomic DNA from the blood cell samples. Library generation was performed with the immunoSEQ multiplex PCR assay. The multiplex PCR relied on a mix of 60 forward primers for TCR Vbeta segments and 13 reverse primers for TCR Jbeta segments. Amplification of the CDR3 region of rearranged TCR beta genes was performed with a multiplex PCR assay on genomic DNA. The amplified TCR beta libraries were sequenced on the Illumina HiSeq System as 87-base-pair reads. The study's processing was this. A later analysis counted some 74 million unique TCR beta chains across the roughly 700 repertoires, and roughly 11 million of these chains were shared by at least two donors. A nearest-neighbor algorithm error-corrected the raw reads and collapsed the reads into unique sequences, merging closely related sequences to remove PCR and sequencing errors. V, D and J gene segments were assigned by aligning CDR3 sequences to IMGT reference sequences. For a sequence to be retained, at least a six-nucleotide match to both a V gene segment and a J gene segment was required. A rearrangement counted as productive if the CDR3 had no stop codons and remained in frame with V and J, and every other rearrangement counted as non-productive. Following IMGT convention, CDR3 was defined as the stretch from the second conserved V-encoded cysteine to the conserved J-encoded phenylalanine. Sequences without an unambiguous match to a single V gene segment were excluded from the earlier analysis of 450 to 750 of the donors. An earlier analysis of about 590 of the donors classified V segments as functional when productive rearrangements were above 56.7% and as segregating when the standard deviation between donors was above 5%. A statistical classification framework was developed to diagnose cytomegalovirus status using the catalog of TCR beta chain sequences. In a later analysis, TCR nucleotide sequences were compared against IMGT/GENE-DB human TR gene sequences so that V and J genes could be assigned. The TCRdist pipeline was used in a later analysis to assign CDR3 sequences and most-parsimonious VDJ recombination scenarios. In a later analysis, each TCR beta chain was defined by its CDR3 amino acid sequence together with its V-gene family, and reads lacking a unique V-gene family were excluded. A later analysis removed several hundred highly shared, low-generation-probability nucleotide sequences to deal with suspected cross-contamination and a sequencing artifact. A later analysis calculated a clonal expansion index for each public chain from normalized within-repertoire ranks of inferred template counts. A later analysis computed generation probabilities with a VDJ recombination model fitted to out-of-frame rearrangements, and checked the results against IGoR. In a later analysis, hypergeometric tests were used to score TCR-TCR, TCR-HLA and TCR-CMV co-occurrence, with a repertoire-size bias correction applied to TCR pairs. False discovery rates were estimated in a later analysis by permuting HLA or CMV assignments 20 times. In a later analysis, co-occurring TCRs were grouped with DBSCAN, and TCRdist sequence similarity was added when clustering was performed within HLA-allele-positive subsets. Co-occurrence clustering excluded repertoires with fewer than 30,000 or more than 120,000 public chains, plus five with anomalous nucleotide sharing. TCRdb obtained this table from immuneACCESS and retained in-frame rearrangements with V and J assigned. These tables miss some clones; where compared with another copy, unresolved V genes account for less than half of the shortfall, and the remainder is unexplained. D and trimming come from the DNA, and the V and J calls and clone size come from that table. Across this sample there are about 150,000 clones, with 75% to 90% seen only once. The ten largest clones take up roughly 2.9% of the sample.

Sequenced input: PBMCs. The chain joins TRBV29-1 to TRBJ2-7, and TRBD2 matches 11 of the central bases. This TCR was sampled from a woman in her twenties or thirties in good health and CMV-seronegative. Read as DNA, the sequence is TGCAGCGTGCGCGGACTAGCGGGCTACGAGCAGTACTTC. Its translation is CSVRGLAGYEQYF.